This T cell receptor beta chain was sequenced during a study of cytomegalovirus exposure and HLA in healthy donors. Study results and caveats: Some TCR beta chains (roughly 160 of them) were listed as cytomegalovirus-associated.

This clone was recorded a few times. As yet, its antigen is unknown. PCR amplification relied on 60 Vbeta primers (plus 13 Jbeta primers). Original methodology: Counted up in a later analysis, unique TCR beta chains came to around 80 million, with around 9.9 million shared. Produced via immunoSEQ multiplex PCR; TCRdb's table is partial and in-frame only. V and J calls plus clone size are reproduced from that table; the DNA served to infer D and trimming. Among more than 85,000 clones listed, around 80% were seen once. V lost 2 bases to trimming and J lost 5 bases, with 13 bases between them. The CDR3 is 14 residues long. Germline V CDR1 and CDR2: SGHDT, YYEEEE.

This sequence was found in a female donor in good health and CMV-seropositive. V and J are TRBV5-6 and TRBJ2-5, with D perhaps matching TRBD1 (6 bases). Source material: PBMCs. The CDR3 coding sequence is TGTGCCAGCAGCTTTTCAGGGGCCCGGGAGACCCAGTACTTC. This sequence encodes CASSFSGARETQYF.